The 8 T cell receptor beta chains reported below all come from one sample, sequenced in a study of early T cells in non-severe SARS-CoV-2 infection. TCRdb used MiXCR to reprocess the 5' RACE reads, holding one entry per CDR3 protein. Of around 57,000 distinct CDR3 sequences in the sample, 4.5% to 7.5% were seen once. Here the sequenced sample was whole blood, taken at baseline. Every receptor here comes from an adult who was a healthcare worker with PCR-confirmed SARS-CoV-2 infection or an uninfected control (not recorded which).

There are many counts of this clonotype. J is TRBJ2-7 and V is TRBV19, with D perhaps matching TRBD1 (6 bases). The germline V gene has CDR1 LNHDA and CDR2 SQIVND (reference sequence). V lost 5 bases, J lost 0 bases, and 11 bases lay in between. This CDR3 has 14 amino acids. In nucleotides, the CDR3 is TGTGCCAGTAGTGAACAGGGTATCTCCTACGAGCAGTACTTC. Amino acid sequence: CASSEQGISYEQYF.

This clonotype occurred many times. The J gene is TRBJ1-2, the V gene TRBV24-1; TRBD1 aligns across 9 bases. V shed 9 bases and J 8 bases; nucleotides not matched to a gene: 3. Germline V gene sequence: CDR1 KGHDR, CDR2 SFDVKD. There are 11 residues in the CDR3. CDR3 region: CATGTGNGYTF. The CDR3 region has the DNA TGTGCCACCGGGACAGGGAACGGCTACACCTTC.

This clonotype was detected many times. The chain combines TRBV29-1 with TRBJ1-3, with 8 bases lining up with TRBD1. Germline values: CDR1 SQVTM, CDR2 ANQGSEA. V lost 4 bases to trimming and J lost 8 bases; unmatched junction nucleotides: 4. This CDR3 has 12 amino acids. In nucleotides, the CDR3 is TGCAGCGTTGGACAGGGGTTAGACACCATATATTTT. As protein: CSVGQGLDTIYF. Supplemented by reference TRBV29-1 and TRBJ1-3, the full variable domain reads SAVISQKPSRDICQRGTSLTIQCQVDSQVTMMFWYRQQPGQSLTLIATANQGSEATYESGFVIDKFPISRPNLTFSTLTVSNMSPEDSSIYLCSVGQGLDTIYFGEGSWLTVV.

This clonotype was seen ten or more times. The rearrangement links TRBV6-5 to TRBJ1-4; D is uncertain. Germline CDR1 reads MNHEY; CDR2 reads SVGAGI. Between the trimmed V and J ends, which lost 0 bases and 6 bases, there was a span of 11 bases. The CDR3 spans 15 residues. The CDR3 DNA is TGTGCCAGCAGTTACTCTCAGTATGTCGATGAAAAACTGTTTTTT. It codes for CASSYSQYVDEKLFF.

This clonotype turned up a few times. An end of the junction does not agree with germline; a read error may underlie this. The chain has TRBV7-2 and TRBJ1-6; possibly TRBD1 for D (6 bases). Germline V gives CDR1 SGHTA, CDR2 FQGNSA. The CDR3 contains 14 residues. The CDR3, as DNA: TGTGCCAGCAGCTTAGTTCAGGGGAATTCGCCCCTCCACTTT. Translation: CASSLVQGNSPLHF.

This clonotype was seen at least ten times. V is TRBV20-1 and J is TRBJ2-2; TRBD2 aligns across 13 bases. The length of the CDR3 is 17 residues. The germline V gene encodes CDR1 DFQATT and CDR2 SNEGSKA (reference sequence). J gave up 1 base and V 6 bases, and 8 bases lay outside the gene matches. The CDR3 DNA reads TGCAGTGCGGACCATGGGACTAGCGGGATGAACACCGGGGAGCTGTTTTTT. Amino acids: CSADHGTSGMNTGELFF.

This clonotype has ten or more counts. The gene calls are TRBV5-1 and TRBJ2-1, with D possibly TRBD1 on 5 matching bases. Germline V lookup: CDR1 SGHRS, CDR2 YFSETQ. The CDR3 length is 15 residues. Trimming cost V 8 bases and J 9 bases, with 24 bases left between them. The CDR3 nucleotides read TGCGCCAGTAACCCCGGTCAGGGTGGGGAAGTTGAGCAGTTCTTC. It translates to CASNPGQGGEVEQFF. The variable domain in full, completed from reference TRBV5-1 and TRBJ2-1, reads KAGVTQTPRYLIKTRGQQVTLSCSPISGHRSVSWYQQTPGQGLQFLFEYFSETQRNKGNFPGRFSGRQFSNSRSEMNVSTLELGDSALYLCASNPGQGGEVEQFFGPGTRLTVL.

This clonotype appeared many times. The rearrangement uses TRBV5-1 and TRBJ2-3; D unclear. V was trimmed by 0 bases and J by 2 bases, leaving 13 bases between them. Germline lookup yields CDR1 SGHRS and CDR2 YFSETQ. The CDR3 runs to 16 residues. CDR3 loop: CASSLAGQPLTDTQYF. Written as DNA, the CDR3 is TGCGCCAGCAGCTTGGCCGGTCAGCCGCTCACAGATACGCAGTATTTT. The full variable domain, in which reference TRBV5-1 and TRBJ2-3 provide the parts outside the CDR3, is KAGVTQTPRYLIKTRGQQVTLSCSPISGHRSVSWYQQTPGQGLQFLFEYFSETQRNKGNFPGRFSGRQFSNSRSEMNVSTLELGDSALYLCASSLAGQPLTDTQYFGPGTRLTVL.